Included here is one T cell receptor beta chain sequence, with context. This record comes from a study of blood T cell repertoires in COVID-19. The method was immunoSEQ multiplex PCR; TCRdb's version includes in-frame clones alone and lacks a portion of them. Of 400,000 or so clones listed, about nine tenths are singletons. J was trimmed by 4 bases and V by 3 bases; bases with no gene match: 6. Germline CDR1 is SNHLY and CDR2 is FYNNEI. This CDR3 has 16 residues. The genes are TRBV2 and TRBJ2-7, with TRBD2 identical over 13 bases. The sample consisted of PBMCs or T cells enriched from blood (not recorded which). The TCR was taken from a man aged 18 to 29 who had recovered from COVID-19. DNA of the CDR3: TGTGCCAGCAGTGACGGTACTAGCGGGGGGGCATACGAGCAGTACTTC. Translating gives CASSDGTSGGAYEQYF. Full variable domain (outside the CDR3, taken from reference TRBV2 and TRBJ2-7): EPEVTQTPSHQVTQMGQEVILRCVPISNHLYFYWYRQILGQKVEFLVSFYNNEISEKSEIFDDQFSVERPDGSNFTLKIRSTKLEDSAMYFCASSDGTSGGAYEQYFGPGTRLTVT.